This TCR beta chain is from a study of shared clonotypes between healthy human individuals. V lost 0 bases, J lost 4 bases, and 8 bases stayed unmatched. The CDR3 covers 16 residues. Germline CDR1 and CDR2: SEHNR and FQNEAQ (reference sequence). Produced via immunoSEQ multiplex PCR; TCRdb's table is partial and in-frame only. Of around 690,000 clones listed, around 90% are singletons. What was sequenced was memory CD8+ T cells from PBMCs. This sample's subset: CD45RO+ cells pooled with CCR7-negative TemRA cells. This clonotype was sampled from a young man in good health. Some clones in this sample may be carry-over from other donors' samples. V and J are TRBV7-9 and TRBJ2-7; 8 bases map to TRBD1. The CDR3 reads CASSLAAGGTEYEQYF. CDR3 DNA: TGTGCCAGCAGCTTAGCGGCAGGGGGCACGGAATACGAGCAGTACTTC.